The sequence of this T cell receptor (beta chain) was determined in a study of cytomegalovirus exposure and HLA in healthy donors. Study context: When over 300 donors were genotyped, roughly 80% of them were found to fall in the Caucasian-associated ancestry cluster. Study outcomes and limitations: Reported results showed that the classifier diagnosed cytomegalovirus status with high specificity and sensitivity.

The PCR was carried out with 60 Vbeta primers and 13 Jbeta primers. Authors' analysis steps: In a later analysis, the count reached 80 million or so unique TCR beta chains, with roughly 9.9 million shared. The repertoire was sequenced with immunoSEQ multiplex PCR; TCRdb's copy has only in-frame clones and lacks some. D and trimming were read from the DNA, whereas the V and J calls and clone size are those reported in that table. The sample lists fewer than 120,000 clones; 76% were seen once. With 4 bases clipped from V and 9 bases from J, the junction kept 12 bases outside the gene matches. CDR1 is MGHRA, CDR2 YSYEKL, per germline. The CDR3 extends over 15 amino acids. Worth noting for this clone: The antigen remains undetermined.

The source is a man under 40 in good health and CMV-seropositive. The chain recombines TRBV4-1 with TRBJ2-1, with 7 bases aligning to TRBD1. Sequences were obtained from PBMCs. The CDR3 region has the DNA TGCGCCAGCAGCCGAGTCGGGGTTAGACAGGGTGAGCAGTTCTTC. It is translated as CASSRVGVRQGEQFF.